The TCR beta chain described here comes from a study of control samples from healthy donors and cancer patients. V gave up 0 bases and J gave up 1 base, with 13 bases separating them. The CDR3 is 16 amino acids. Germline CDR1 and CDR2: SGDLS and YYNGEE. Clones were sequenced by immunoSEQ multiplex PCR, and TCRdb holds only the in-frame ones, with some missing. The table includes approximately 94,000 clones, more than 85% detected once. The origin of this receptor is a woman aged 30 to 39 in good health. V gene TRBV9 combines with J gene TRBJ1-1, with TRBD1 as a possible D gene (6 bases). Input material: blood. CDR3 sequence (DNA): TGTGCCAGCAGCGTAGGAATCGACAGGTGGAACACTGAAGCTTTCTTT. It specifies CASSVGIDRWNTEAFF.